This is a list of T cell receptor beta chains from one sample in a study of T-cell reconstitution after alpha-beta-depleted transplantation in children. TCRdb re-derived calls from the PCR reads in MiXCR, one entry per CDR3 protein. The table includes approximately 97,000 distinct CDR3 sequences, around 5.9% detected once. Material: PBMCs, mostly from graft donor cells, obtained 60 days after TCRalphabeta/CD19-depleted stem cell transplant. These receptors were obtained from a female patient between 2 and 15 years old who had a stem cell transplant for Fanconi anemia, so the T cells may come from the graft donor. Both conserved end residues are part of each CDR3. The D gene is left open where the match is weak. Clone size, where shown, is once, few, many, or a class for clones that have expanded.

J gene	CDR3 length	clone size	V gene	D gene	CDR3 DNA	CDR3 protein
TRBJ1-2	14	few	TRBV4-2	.	TGTGCCAGCAGCCACTCCGGGCGGCTTTATGGCTACACCTTC	CASSHSGRLYGYTF
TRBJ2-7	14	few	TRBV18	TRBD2	TGTGCCAGCTCCCAACTAGCGGGGGCCTACGAGCAGTACTTC	CASSQLAGAYEQYF
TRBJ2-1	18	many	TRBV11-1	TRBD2	TGTGCCAGCAGCTTAGGGTTCGGCGGGACTAGCGGGTACAATGAGCAGTTCTTC	CASSLGFGGTSGYNEQFF
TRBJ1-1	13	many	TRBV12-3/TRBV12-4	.	TGTGCCAGCAAACTAACAGGTAACACTGAAGCTTTCTTT	CASKLTGNTEAFF
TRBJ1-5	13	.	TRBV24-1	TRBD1	TGTGCCATCGGACAGGTGAACAATCAGCCCCAGCATTTT	CAIGQVNNQPQHF
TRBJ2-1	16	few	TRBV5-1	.	TGCGCCAGCAGCTTGCTGGCGGATAGCTCCTACAATGAGCAGTTCTTC	CASSLLADSSYNEQFF
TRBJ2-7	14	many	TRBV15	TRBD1	TGTGCCACCAGCCGGGACAGGGGTTTCTACGAGCAGTACTTC	CATSRDRGFYEQYF
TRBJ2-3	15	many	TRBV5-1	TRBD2	TGCGCCAGCATTCCATTTAGCGGGAGCGCAGATACGCAGTATTTT	CASIPFSGSADTQYF
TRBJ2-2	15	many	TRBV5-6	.	TGTGCCAGCAGCTTGGGAGCTAGATGGGCCGGGGAGCTGTTTTTT	CASSLGARWAGELFF
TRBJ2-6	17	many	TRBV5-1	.	TGCGCCAGCAGCTTGGACAAGTGGCGGGTCGGGGCCAACGTCCTGACTTTC	CASSLDKWRVGANVLTF
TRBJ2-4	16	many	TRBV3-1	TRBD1	TGTGCCAGCAGCGCACAGGGGAGCTTAGCCAAAAACATTCAGTACTTC	CASSAQGSLAKNIQYF
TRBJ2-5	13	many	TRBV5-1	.	TGCGCCAGCAGCTTGGGGTTTGAGGAGACCCAGTACTTC	CASSLGFEETQYF
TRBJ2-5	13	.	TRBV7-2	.	TGTGCCAGCAGCTTAGGTAGATTGGAGACCCAGTACTTC	CASSLGRLETQYF
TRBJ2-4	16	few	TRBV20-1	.	TGCAGTGCTAGAGATGGCTTGAAACAGGCGGAAAACATTCAGTACTTC	CSARDGLKQAENIQYF
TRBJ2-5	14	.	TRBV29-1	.	TGCAGCGTTGAGAGAGTACAGGGCGGAGAGACCCAGTACTTC	CSVERVQGGETQYF
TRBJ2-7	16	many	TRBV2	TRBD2	TGTGCCAGCAGTGCGGAACTAGCGGGAGACGTCTACGAGCAGTACTTC	CASSAELAGDVYEQYF
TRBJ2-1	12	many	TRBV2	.	TGTGCCAGCAGTGTAGTCTACAATGAGCAGTTCTTC	CASSVVYNEQFF
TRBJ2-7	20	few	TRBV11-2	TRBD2	TGTGCCAGCAGCTTCCCACTTCAGACTAGCGGGGGATTCTTATCCTACGAGCAGTACTTC	CASSFPLQTSGGFLSYEQYF
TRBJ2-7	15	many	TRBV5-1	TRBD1	TGCGCCAGCAGCCCACAGACAGGGGGTCCCTACGAGCAGTACTTC	CASSPQTGGPYEQYF
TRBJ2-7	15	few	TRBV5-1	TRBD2	TGCGCCAGCAGCTATCACGACGGGGGGGTATCCGAGCAGTACTTC	CASSYHDGGVSEQYF
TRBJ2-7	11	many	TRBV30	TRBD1	TGTGCCTGGGGACAGGCCTACGAGCAGTACTTC	CAWGQAYEQYF
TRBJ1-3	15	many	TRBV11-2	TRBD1	TGTGCCAGCAGCTTACCGAGACAGGGGAGAAACACCATATATTTT	CASSLPRQGRNTIYF
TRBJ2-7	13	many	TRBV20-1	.	TGCAGTGCGCAAAGGGGAGAGGGATACGAGCAGTACTTC	CSAQRGEGYEQYF
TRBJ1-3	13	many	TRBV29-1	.	TGCAGCGGCGTTAGGGGGGCTGGAAACACCATATATTTT	CSGVRGAGNTIYF
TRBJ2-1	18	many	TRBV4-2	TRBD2	TGTGCCAGCAGCCAAGAAGGCGGTGGACTAGCGACCGGGAGAAAGCAGTTCTTC	CASSQEGGGLATGRKQFF
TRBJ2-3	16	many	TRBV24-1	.	TGTGCCACCAGTGATTTCAAGGGCCTGGCCACAGATACGCAGTATTTT	CATSDFKGLATDTQYF
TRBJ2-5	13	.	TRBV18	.	TGTGCCAGCTCACCCTCGGGCCAAGAGACCCAGTACTTC	CASSPSGQETQYF
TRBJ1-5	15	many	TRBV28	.	TGTGCCAGCAGAACCGGGACCTATAGCAATCAGCCCCAGCATTTT	CASRTGTYSNQPQHF
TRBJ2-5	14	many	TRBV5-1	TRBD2	TGCGCCAGCAGCTTGGGAGCGGGAGAAGAGACCCAGTACTTC	CASSLGAGEETQYF
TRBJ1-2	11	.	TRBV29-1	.	TGCAGCGCCCCGACCAGAACGGGGTACACCTTC	CSAPTRTGYTF
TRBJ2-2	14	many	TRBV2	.	TGTGCCAGCAGCCAGACAGAGAACACCGGGGAGCTGTTTTTT	CASSQTENTGELFF
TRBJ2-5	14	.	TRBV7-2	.	TGTGCCAGCCGGCGCGGGGGCCCTCAAGAGACCCAGTACTTC	CASRRGGPQETQYF
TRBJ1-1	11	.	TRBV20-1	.	TGCAGTGCTAGTCGGCCAGGGGAGGCTTTCTTT	CSASRPGEAFF
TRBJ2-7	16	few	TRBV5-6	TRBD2	TGTGCCAGCAACAGACGAGCGGGAGGGCCCAACTACGAGCAGTACTTC	CASNRRAGGPNYEQYF
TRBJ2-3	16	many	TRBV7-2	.	TGTGCCAGCAGCCCCCTCGGACCCTCAGGGGCAGATACGCAGTATTTT	CASSPLGPSGADTQYF
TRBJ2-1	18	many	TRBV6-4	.	TGTGCCAGCAGCCCCTCATGGGCCAAGCGGAACTCCTACAATGAGCAGTTCTTC	CASSPSWAKRNSYNEQFF
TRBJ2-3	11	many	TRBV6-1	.	TGTGCCAGTCCCCTAGCGGATACGCAGTATTTT	CASPLADTQYF
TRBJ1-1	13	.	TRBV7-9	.	TGTGCCAGCAGCTTAGTAGGCGGGTTTGAAGCTTTCTTT	CASSLVGGFEAFF
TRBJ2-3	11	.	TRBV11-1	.	TGTGCCAGCAGCCGTTCAGATACGCAGTATTTT	CASSRSDTQYF
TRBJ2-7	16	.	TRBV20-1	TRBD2	TGCTGTGCTAGAGATTCGCGTAGCGGGAGCTCCTACGAGCAGTACTTC	CCARDSRSGSSYEQYF
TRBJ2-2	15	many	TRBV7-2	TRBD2	TGTGCCAGCAGCACACTAGCGGGAGTCACCGGGGAGCTGTTTTTT	CASSTLAGVTGELFF
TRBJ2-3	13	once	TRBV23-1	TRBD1	TGCGGACAGGGGGCTTGGGTCACAGATACGCAGTATTTT	CGQGAWVTDTQYF
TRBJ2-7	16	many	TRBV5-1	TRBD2	TGCGCCAGCAGCTTGGCGGGGAGCGGGAGCTCCTACGAGCAGTACTTC	CASSLAGSGSSYEQYF
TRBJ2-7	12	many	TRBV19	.	TGTGCCAGTACAGACAGGTCCTACGAGCAGTACTTC	CASTDRSYEQYF
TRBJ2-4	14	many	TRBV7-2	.	TGTGCCAGCAGCTCAGTGGGAGCCAAAAACATTCAGTACTTC	CASSSVGAKNIQYF
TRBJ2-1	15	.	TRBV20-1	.	TGCAGTGCTAGAGGTTTGAGGGGGAGCCGCTATGAGCAGTTCTTC	CSARGLRGSRYEQFF
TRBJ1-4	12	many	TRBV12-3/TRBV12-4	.	TGTGCCAGCCGACAGGCTAATGAAAAACTGTTTTTT	CASRQANEKLFF
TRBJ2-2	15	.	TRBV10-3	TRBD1	TGTGCCATCACCTCAAGGACAGGGTTTACCGGGGAGCTGTTTTTT	CAITSRTGFTGELFF
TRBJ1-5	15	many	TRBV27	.	TGTGCCAGCAGTCCTTGGACCGGACTCAATCAGCCCCAGCATTTT	CASSPWTGLNQPQHF
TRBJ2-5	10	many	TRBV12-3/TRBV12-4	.	TGTGCCAGCAGTAGAGAGACCCAGTACTTC	CASSRETQYF
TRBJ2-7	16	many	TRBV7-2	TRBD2	TGTGCCAGCAGCTTAGAGGGACTAGCGCCTCCCTACGAGCAGTACTTC	CASSLEGLAPPYEQYF